The 2 T cell receptor beta chains reported below all come from one sample, sequenced in a study of blood T cell repertoires in COVID-19. Repertoires were generated with immunoSEQ multiplex PCR, while TCRdb's copy carries only in-frame clones and drops some. The sample holds some 160,000 clones, around 92% seen once. Sequenced input: peripheral blood. These receptors were collected from a man aged 55 to 70 with acute or convalescent COVID-19.

The chain employs TRBV7-9 and TRBJ2-1, with D perhaps TRBD1 (6 bases). The CDR3 sequence is 15 residues long. The V end was cut by 5 bases, the J end by 3 bases, with 14 bases between. Germline V lookup: CDR1 SEHNR, CDR2 FQNEAQ (reference sequence). CDR3 protein: CASSPVGGYYNEQFF. Here the CDR3 DNA reads TGTGCCAGCAGCCCGGTAGGGGGATACTACAATGAGCAGTTCTTC.

CDR3 sequence (DNA): TGTGCCAGCAGCTCTCCCCTTACTAGCACAGATACGCAGTATTTT. Amino acids: CASSSPLTSTDTQYF. V is TRBV6-2 or TRBV6-3 and J is TRBJ2-3; D remains ambiguous. The germline V gene encodes CDR1 MNHEY and CDR2 SVGEGT. With 6 bases removed from V and 0 bases from J, the gap between germline ends came to 13 bases. There are 15 residues in the CDR3.